What follows is one TCR beta chain and its context. Its specificity is not known. TCRdb re-called the 5' RACE reads through MiXCR, storing one row per CDR3 protein. Of 30,000 to 45,000 distinct CDR3 sequences in the sample, 4.8% are singletons; the top ten hold about 9%. Germline CDR1 DFQATT, CDR2 SNEGSKA (reference sequence). J was trimmed by 7 bases and V by 1 base; bases with no gene match: 9. The CDR3 is made up of 16 amino acids. This sample was included in a study of neurological immune-mediated disorders. The study's findings and limits: The level of TCR clonal expansion was highest in patients with HTLV-1-associated myelopathy and lowest in multiple sclerosis, where it fell below the level seen in healthy controls. None of the CDR3 amino acid sequences of expanded clones recurred across subjects, suggesting private repertoires in all groups.

The sorted libraries drew on over 900,000 T cells that were CD4+ or CD8+. This chain joins TRBV20-1 and TRBJ2-2, with 10 bases aligning to TRBD2. The material sequenced was CD4+ T cells from blood. The sequence was collected from a man between 18 and 35 years old in good health. The DNA for the CDR3 is TGCAGTGCTAGAGCCCCAGCGGGGGGGCCTGGCGGGGAGCTGTTTTTT. This encodes CSARAPAGGPGGELFF.